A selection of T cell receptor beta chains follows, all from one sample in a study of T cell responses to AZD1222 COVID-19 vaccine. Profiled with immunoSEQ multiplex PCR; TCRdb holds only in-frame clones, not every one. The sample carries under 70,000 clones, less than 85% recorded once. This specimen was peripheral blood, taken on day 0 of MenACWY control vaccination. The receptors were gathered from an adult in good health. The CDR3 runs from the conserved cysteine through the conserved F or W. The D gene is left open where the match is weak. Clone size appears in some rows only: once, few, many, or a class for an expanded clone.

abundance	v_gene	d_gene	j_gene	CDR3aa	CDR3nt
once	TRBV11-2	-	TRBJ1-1	CASSFSVSTSTEAFF	TGTGCCAGCAGCTTTAGCGTCAGTACTAGCACTGAAGCTTTCTTT
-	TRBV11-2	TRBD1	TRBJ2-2	CASSLRDRGYTGELFF	TGTGCCAGCAGCCTACGAGACAGGGGATACACCGGGGAGCTGTTTTTT
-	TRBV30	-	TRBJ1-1	CASTRDVNTEAFF	TGTGCCTCCACCCGGGATGTGAACACTGAAGCTTTCTTT
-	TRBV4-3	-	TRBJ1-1	CASSQRQRNTEAFF	TGCGCCAGCAGCCAACGACAGAGGAACACTGAAGCTTTCTTT
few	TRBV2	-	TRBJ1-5	CASSAGPASLGNQPQHF	TGTGCCAGCAGCGCCGGGCCGGCCTCCTTGGGCAATCAGCCCCAGCATTTT
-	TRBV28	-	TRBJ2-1	CASSGLYNEQFF	TGTGCCAGCAGTGGACTCTACAATGAGCAGTTCTTC
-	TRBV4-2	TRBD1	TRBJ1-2	CASSPWGQAEYGYTF	TGTGCCAGCAGCCCTTGGGGACAGGCGGAATATGGCTACACCTTC
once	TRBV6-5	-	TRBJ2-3	CASSYSLSAADTQYF	TGTGCCAGCAGTTACTCTCTCTCGGCCGCAGATACGCAGTATTTT
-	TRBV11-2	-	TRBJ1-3	CASSPRTGSGNTIYF	TGTGCCAGCAGCCCGCGGACGGGGTCCGGAAACACCATATATTTT
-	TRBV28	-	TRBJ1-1	CASSLWGGGEAEAFF	TGTGCCAGCAGTTTATGGGGCGGGGGTGAGGCTGAAGCTTTCTTT
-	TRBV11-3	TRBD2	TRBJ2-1	CASSLSGGATEQFF	TGTGCCAGCAGCCTTAGCGGGGGGGCCACTGAGCAGTTCTTC
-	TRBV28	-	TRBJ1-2	CASNSGTYNYGYTF	TGTGCCAGCAATAGCGGGACTTATAACTATGGCTACACCTTC
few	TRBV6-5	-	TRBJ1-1	CASRYTEAFF	TGTGCCAGCAGGTACACTGAAGCTTTCTTT
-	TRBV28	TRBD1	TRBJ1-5	CASSPPGQGNQPQHF	TGTGCCAGCAGTCCTCCGGGACAGGGGAATCAGCCCCAGCATTTT
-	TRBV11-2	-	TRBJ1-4	CASSLRPNEKLFF	TGTGCCAGCAGCTTAAGACCAAATGAAAAACTGTTTTTT
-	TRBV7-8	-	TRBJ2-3	CASSEGGGDTQYF	TGTGCCAGCAGCGAAGGTGGGGGAGATACGCAGTATTTT
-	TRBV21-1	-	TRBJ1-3	CASSKVGNTIYF	TGTGCCAGCAGCAAGGTTGGAAACACCATATATTTT
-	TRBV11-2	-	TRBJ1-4	CASSSTLSEKLFF	TGTGCCAGCAGCTCGACTCTAAGCGAAAAACTGTTTTTT
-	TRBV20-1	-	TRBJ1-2	CSARGGGGYTF	TGCAGTGCTAGGGGTGGAGGGGGCTACACCTTC
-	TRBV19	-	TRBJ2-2	CASSMQGFSGELFF	TGTGCCAGTAGTATGCAAGGTTTTAGTGGGGAGCTGTTTTTT
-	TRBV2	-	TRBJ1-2	CASKVTGMGYTF	TGTGCCAGCAAGGTTACAGGGATGGGCTACACCTTC
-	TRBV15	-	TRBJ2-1	CATSRDRAPQQFF	TGTGCCACCAGCAGAGATAGGGCACCGCAGCAGTTCTTC
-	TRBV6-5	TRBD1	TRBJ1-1	CASSYTGTGDTEAFF	TGTGCCAGCAGTTACACAGGGACAGGGGACACTGAAGCTTTCTTT
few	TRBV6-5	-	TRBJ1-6	CASRLGQDNSPLHF	TGTGCCAGCAGATTGGGACAAGATAATTCACCCCTCCACTTT
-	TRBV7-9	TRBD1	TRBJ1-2	CASSTPGQAHGYTF	TGTGCCAGCAGTACACCGGGACAGGCGCATGGCTACACCTTC
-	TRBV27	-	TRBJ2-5	CASSSINQETQYF	TGTGCCAGCAGTTCGATTAACCAAGAGACCCAGTACTTC
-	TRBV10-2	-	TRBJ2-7	CASSETPRYEQYF	TGCGCCAGCAGTGAAACTCCCCGCTACGAGCAGTACTTC
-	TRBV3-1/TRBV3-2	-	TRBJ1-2	CASSRGEGIYGYTF	TGTGCCAGCAGCCGAGGGGAAGGGATTTATGGCTACACCTTC
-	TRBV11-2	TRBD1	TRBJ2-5	CASSQIPDRVETQYF	TGTGCCAGCAGCCAGATACCGGACAGGGTGGAGACCCAGTACTTC
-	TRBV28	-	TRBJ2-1	CASSSQVSDEQFF	TGTGCCAGCAGTTCCCAGGTTTCGGATGAGCAGTTCTTC
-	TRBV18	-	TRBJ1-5	CASSAGPNPPQHF	TGTGCCAGCTCGGCGGGACCCAATCCGCCCCAGCATTTT
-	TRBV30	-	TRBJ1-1	CAWSVWREDTEAFF	TGTGCCTGGAGTGTGTGGAGGGAGGACACTGAAGCTTTCTTT
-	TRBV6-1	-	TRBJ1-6	CASSDGGSDSPLHF	TGTGCCAGCAGTGACGGGGGGTCAGATTCACCCCTCCACTTT
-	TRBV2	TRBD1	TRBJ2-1	CASSVTGGNEQFF	TGTGCCAGCAGTGTTACAGGGGGTAATGAGCAGTTCTTC
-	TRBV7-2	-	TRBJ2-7	CASSLGPEQYF	TGTGCCAGCAGCTTAGGGCCCGAGCAGTACTTC
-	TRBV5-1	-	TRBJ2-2	CANSAGAGTGELFF	TGCGCCAACAGCGCTGGAGCGGGCACCGGGGAGCTGTTTTTT
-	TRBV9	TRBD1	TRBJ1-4	CASSVGTGSEKLFF	TGTGCCAGCAGCGTGGGGACAGGTTCGGAAAAACTGTTTTTT
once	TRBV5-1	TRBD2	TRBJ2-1	CASSPTGLAGGNEQFF	TGCGCCAGCAGCCCAACGGGACTAGCGGGGGGGAATGAGCAGTTCTTC
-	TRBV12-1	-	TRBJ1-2	CASSPRYRGSSYGYTF	TGTGCCAGCAGCCCACGCTATCGAGGCAGTAGCTATGGCTACACCTTC
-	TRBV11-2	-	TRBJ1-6	CASSGDFSSYNSPLHF	TGTGCCAGCAGCGGGGACTTTAGCTCCTATAATTCACCCCTCCACTTT
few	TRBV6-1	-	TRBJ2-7	CASSEGGRAYEQYF	TGTGCCAGCAGTGAAGGGGGGCGCGCCTACGAGCAGTACTTC
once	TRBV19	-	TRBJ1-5	CASSISGTKGQPQHF	TGTGCCAGTAGTATTTCCGGGACAAAGGGTCAGCCCCAGCATTTT
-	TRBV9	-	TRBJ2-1	CASSARGSGAYNEQFF	TGTGCCAGCAGCGCCCGAGGGAGCGGAGCCTACAATGAGCAGTTCTTC
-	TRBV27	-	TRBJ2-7	CASRAGQGYEQYF	TGTGCCAGCAGGGCGGGACAAGGGTACGAGCAGTACTTC
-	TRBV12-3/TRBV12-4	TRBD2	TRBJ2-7	CASSLGGIHEQYF	TGTGCCAGCAGTTTGGGAGGGATCCACGAGCAGTACTTC
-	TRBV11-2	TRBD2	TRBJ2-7	CASSSAAGTSLYEQYF	TGTGCCAGCAGCTCGGCGGCGGGGACTAGTCTCTACGAGCAGTACTTC
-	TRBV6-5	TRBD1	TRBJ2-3	CASGQGGGGNTQYF	TGTGCCAGCGGACAGGGAGGAGGAGGAAATACGCAGTATTTT
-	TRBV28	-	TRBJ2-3	CASSSYHGTYTDTQYF	TGTGCCAGCAGTTCCTACCACGGGACATACACAGATACGCAGTATTTT
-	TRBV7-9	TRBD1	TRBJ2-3	CASSPFWTGDSTDTQYF	TGTGCCAGCAGCCCGTTTTGGACAGGCGATAGCACAGATACGCAGTATTTT
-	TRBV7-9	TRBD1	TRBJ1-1	CASAGQTNTEAFF	TGTGCCAGCGCGGGACAGACGAACACTGAAGCTTTCTTT